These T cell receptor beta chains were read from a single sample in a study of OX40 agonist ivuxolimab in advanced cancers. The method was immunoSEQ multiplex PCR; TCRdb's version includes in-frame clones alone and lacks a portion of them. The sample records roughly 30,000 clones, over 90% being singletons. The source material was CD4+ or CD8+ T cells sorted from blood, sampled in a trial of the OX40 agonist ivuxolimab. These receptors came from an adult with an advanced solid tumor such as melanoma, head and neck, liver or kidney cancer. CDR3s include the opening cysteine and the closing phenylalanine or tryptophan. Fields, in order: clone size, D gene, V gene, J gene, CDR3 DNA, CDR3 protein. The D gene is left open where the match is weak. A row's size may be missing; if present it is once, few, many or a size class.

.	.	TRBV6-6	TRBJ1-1	TGTGCCAGCAGTTATTCAGGGTGGGAGGCTGAAGCTTTCTTT	CASSYSGWEAEAFF
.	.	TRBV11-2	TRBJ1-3	TGTGCCAGCAGCCAGCAGAATTCTGGAAACACCATATATTTT	CASSQQNSGNTIYF
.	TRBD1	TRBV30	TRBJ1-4	TGTGCCTCGGCCCAGGGGGCAAATGAAAAACTGTTTTTT	CASAQGANEKLFF
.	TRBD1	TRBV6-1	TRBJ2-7	TGTGCCAGCAGAGGACAGGGGGCGGAAGAGCAGTACTTC	CASRGQGAEEQYF
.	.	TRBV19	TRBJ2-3	TGTGCCAGTAGTTCCGCGGCCACAGATACGCAGTATTTT	CASSSAATDTQYF
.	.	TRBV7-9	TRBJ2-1	TGTGCCAGCAGCTTAAGGGCAGAGCAGTTCTTC	CASSLRAEQFF
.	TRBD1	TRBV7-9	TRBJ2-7	TGTGCCAGCAGCCCACAGACAGGGGATCAAGACGAGCAGTACTTC	CASSPQTGDQDEQYF
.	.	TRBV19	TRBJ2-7	TGTGCCAGTAGTCGAAAATCCGGGAGTAGTGGGGCCTACGAGCAGTACTTC	CASSRKSGSSGAYEQYF
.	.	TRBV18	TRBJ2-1	TGTGCCAGCTCACCACCTGTCGGGGTCGATGAGCAGTTCTTC	CASSPPVGVDEQFF
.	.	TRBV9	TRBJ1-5	TGTGCCAGCAGCCCGTCGACAAGGCCTCAGCCCCAGCATTTT	CASSPSTRPQPQHF
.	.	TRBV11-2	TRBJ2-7	TGTGCCAGCACCCCTGGGGCCCTATACGAGCAGTACTTC	CASTPGALYEQYF
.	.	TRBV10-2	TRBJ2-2	TGCGCCAGCAGTGAGTTCCAGGGCACCGGGGAGCTGTTTTTT	CASSEFQGTGELFF
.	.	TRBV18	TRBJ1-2	TGTGCCAGCTCACCAGGTGCTGGACAGTTCAACTATGGCTACACCTTC	CASSPGAGQFNYGYTF
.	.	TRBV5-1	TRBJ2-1	TGCGCCAGCAGGGGCGGGGTGAGCTCCTACAATGAGCAGTTCTTC	CASRGGVSSYNEQFF
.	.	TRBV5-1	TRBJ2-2	TGCGCCAGCAGCTCGTCGGACAGCTCGAACACCGGGGAGCTGTTTTTT	CASSSSDSSNTGELFF
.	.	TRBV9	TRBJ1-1	TGTGCCTCTTCTCCAGGATTGAACACTGAAGCTTTCTTT	CASSPGLNTEAFF
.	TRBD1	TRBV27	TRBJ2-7	TGTGCCAGCAGCGGACAGGCCTCAGAGCAGTACTTC	CASSGQASEQYF
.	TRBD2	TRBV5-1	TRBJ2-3	TGCGCCAGCAGCTCTAGCGGGGGGAGCACAGATACGCAGTATTTT	CASSSSGGSTDTQYF
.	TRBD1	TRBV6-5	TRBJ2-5	TGTGCCAGCAGTTCCACAGGGGGCCTCCAGTACTTC	CASSSTGGLQYF
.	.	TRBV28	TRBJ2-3	TGTGCCAGCAGTGTTCATACGCAGTATTTT	CASSVHTQYF
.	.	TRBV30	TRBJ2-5	TGTGCCTTACTTGGGGGCCAAGAGACCCAGTACTTC	CALLGGQETQYF
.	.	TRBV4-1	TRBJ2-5	TGCGCCAGCAGCCTCGATCAAAAGCAGTACTTC	CASSLDQKQYF
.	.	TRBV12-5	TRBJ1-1	TGTGCTAGTGGTTTGTTTGGAGGGAAACGTGAAGCTTTCTTT	CASGLFGGKREAFF
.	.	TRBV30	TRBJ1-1	TGTGCCTGGAGTGGTATAGGTGGGTCTGATGGAGCTTTCTTT	CAWSGIGGSDGAFF
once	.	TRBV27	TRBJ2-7	TGTGCCAGCAGTTTATCGGTCACCGGCGAGCAGTACTTC	CASSLSVTGEQYF
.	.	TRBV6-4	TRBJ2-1	TGTGCCAGCAGTGACGGACGGGACCTTAGCAATGAGCAGTTCTTC	CASSDGRDLSNEQFF
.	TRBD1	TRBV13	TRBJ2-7	TGTGCCAGCAGCCCCCAAGACAGGGAAGTCGGCGAGCAGTACTTC	CASSPQDREVGEQYF
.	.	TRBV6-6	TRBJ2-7	TGTGCCAGCAGTTACCTCCCAACGTTACACGAGCAGTACTTC	CASSYLPTLHEQYF
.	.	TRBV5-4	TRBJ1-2	TGTGCCAGCAGCCCGGCAGGGTTCCCCATTAACTATGGCTACACCTTC	CASSPAGFPINYGYTF
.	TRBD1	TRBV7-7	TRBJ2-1	TGTGCCAGCAGCCCCGCCGGGACAGGGGTCAATGAGCAGTTCTTC	CASSPAGTGVNEQFF
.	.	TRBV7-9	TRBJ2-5	TGTGCCAGCAGCTTAGTTTTAACCCCGGAGACCCAGTACTTC	CASSLVLTPETQYF
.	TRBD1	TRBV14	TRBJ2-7	TGTGCCAGCAGCCAAGATTCCGGCAGGGGGCCATCCTACGAGCAGTACTTC	CASSQDSGRGPSYEQYF
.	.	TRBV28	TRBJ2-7	TGTGCCAGCAGTTTCGGGACCTACGAGCAGTACTTC	CASSFGTYEQYF
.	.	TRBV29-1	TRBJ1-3	TGCAGCGCACCCCTTGGGGACACCATATATTTT	CSAPLGDTIYF
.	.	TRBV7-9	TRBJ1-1	TGTGCCAGCAGCTTAGTAGGACGGACCAACACTGAAGCTTTCTTT	CASSLVGRTNTEAFF
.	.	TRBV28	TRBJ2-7	TGTGCCAGCAGTTTCGGGAGCCCCCCTTACGAGCAGTACTTC	CASSFGSPPYEQYF
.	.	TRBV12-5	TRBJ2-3	TGTGCTAGTGGTTTGGTAAAGACGACGGGGTCTAGGGGGTATACGCAGTATTTT	CASGLVKTTGSRGYTQYF
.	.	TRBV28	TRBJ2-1	TGTGCCAGCAGCCAAGACACCGACTCCTACAATGAGCAGTTCTTC	CASSQDTDSYNEQFF
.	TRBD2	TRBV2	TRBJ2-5	TGTGCCAGCAGTTCAAGCGGGGGGGCTGGTGAGACCCAGTACTTC	CASSSSGGAGETQYF
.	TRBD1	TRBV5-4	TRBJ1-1	TGTGCCAGCAGCTTGGACGACAGGGCCACTGAAGCTTTCTTT	CASSLDDRATEAFF
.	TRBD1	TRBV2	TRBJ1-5	TGTGCCAGCAACAAAGACAGGGGGAATCAGCCCCAGCATTTT	CASNKDRGNQPQHF
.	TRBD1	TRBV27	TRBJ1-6	TGTGCCAGCAGTTTAAGGGGGCATATTGATTCACCCCTCCACTTT	CASSLRGHIDSPLHF
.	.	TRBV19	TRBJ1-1	TGTGCCAGTAGTACCGGATGGGGGGCGAAAACTGAAGCTTTCTTT	CASSTGWGAKTEAFF
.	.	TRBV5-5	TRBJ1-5	TGTGCCAGCAGCCCGGAGCGCAATCAGCCCCAGCATTTT	CASSPERNQPQHF
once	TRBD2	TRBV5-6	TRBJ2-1	TGTGCCAGCAGCTTGGGGTGGCTAGCGGGGTTTGAGCAGTTCTTC	CASSLGWLAGFEQFF
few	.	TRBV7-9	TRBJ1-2	TGTGCCAGCAGCTTAAGGGGGGGGGTCCATGGCTACACCTTC	CASSLRGGVHGYTF
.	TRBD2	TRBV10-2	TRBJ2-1	TGCGCCAGCATCCCGACTAGCGGGAACAATGAGCAGTTCTTC	CASIPTSGNNEQFF
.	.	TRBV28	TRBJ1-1	TGTGCCAGCAGTTTATGGTCGAACACTGAAGCTTTCTTT	CASSLWSNTEAFF
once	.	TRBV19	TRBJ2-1	TGTGCCAGTGGGGGGACCACAGGGTATGAGCAGTTCTTC	CASGGTTGYEQFF
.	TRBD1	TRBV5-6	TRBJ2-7	TGTGCCAGCAGTCGGATGACCGGGACAGAGGATACCTACGAGCAGTACTTC	CASSRMTGTEDTYEQYF
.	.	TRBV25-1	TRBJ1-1	TGTGCCAGCAGTGATCTCGGACGTGCTGAAGCTTTCTTT	CASSDLGRAEAFF
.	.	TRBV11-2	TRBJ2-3	TGTGCCAGCGGGGAAGGGGTGGTTTTCACAGATACGCAGTATTTT	CASGEGVVFTDTQYF
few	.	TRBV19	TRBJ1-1	TGTGCCAGTAGGGTGGATTACACTGAAGCTTTCTTT	CASRVDYTEAFF
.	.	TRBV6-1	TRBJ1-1	TGTGCCAGCAGTGAAGCAGGGGGGAATGAAGCTTTCTTT	CASSEAGGNEAFF
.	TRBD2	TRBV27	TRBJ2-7	TGTGCCAGCAGTTCCGGACTAGCGGGAGGGCCTCGCGAGCAGTACTTC	CASSSGLAGGPREQYF
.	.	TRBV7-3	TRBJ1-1	TGTGCCAGCAGCTTAACGCCGACAGGGAACACTGAAGCTTTCTTT	CASSLTPTGNTEAFF
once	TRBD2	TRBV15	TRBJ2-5	TGTGCCACCAGCAGACCGCCGGGGGGGAAGGAGACCCAGTACTTC	CATSRPPGGKETQYF